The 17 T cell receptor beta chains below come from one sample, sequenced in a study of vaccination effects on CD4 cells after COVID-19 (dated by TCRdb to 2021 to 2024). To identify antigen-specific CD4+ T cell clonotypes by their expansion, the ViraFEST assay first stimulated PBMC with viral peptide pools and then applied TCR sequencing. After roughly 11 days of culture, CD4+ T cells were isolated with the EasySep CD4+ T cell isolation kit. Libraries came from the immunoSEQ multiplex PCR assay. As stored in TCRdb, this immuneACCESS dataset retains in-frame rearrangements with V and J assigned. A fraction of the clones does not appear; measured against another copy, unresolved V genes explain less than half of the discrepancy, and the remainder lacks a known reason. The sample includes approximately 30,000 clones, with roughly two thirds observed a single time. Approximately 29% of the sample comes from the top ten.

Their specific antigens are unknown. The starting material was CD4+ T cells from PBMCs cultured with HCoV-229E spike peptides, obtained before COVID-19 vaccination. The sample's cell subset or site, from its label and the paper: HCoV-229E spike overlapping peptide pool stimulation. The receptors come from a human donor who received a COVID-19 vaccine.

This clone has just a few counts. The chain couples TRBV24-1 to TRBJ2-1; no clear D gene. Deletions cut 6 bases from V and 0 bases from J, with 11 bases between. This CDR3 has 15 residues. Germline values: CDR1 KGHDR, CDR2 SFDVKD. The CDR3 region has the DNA TGTGCCACCAGTAAGGACGGAAGCTCCTACAATGAGCAGTTCTTC. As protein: CATSKDGSSYNEQFF.

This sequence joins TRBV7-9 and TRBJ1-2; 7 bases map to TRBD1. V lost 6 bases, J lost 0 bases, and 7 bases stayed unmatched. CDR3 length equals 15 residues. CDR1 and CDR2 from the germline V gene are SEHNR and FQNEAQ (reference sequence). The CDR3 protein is CASSSHRGANYGYTF. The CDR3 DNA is TGTGCCAGCAGTTCCCACAGGGGAGCTAACTATGGCTACACCTTC.

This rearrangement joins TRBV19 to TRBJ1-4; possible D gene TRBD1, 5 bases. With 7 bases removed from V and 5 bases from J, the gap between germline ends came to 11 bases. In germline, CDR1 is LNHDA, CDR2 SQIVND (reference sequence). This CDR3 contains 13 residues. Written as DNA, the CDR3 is TGTGCCAGTACCAGGGAGGAAAATGAAAAACTGTTTTTT. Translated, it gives CASTREENEKLFF.

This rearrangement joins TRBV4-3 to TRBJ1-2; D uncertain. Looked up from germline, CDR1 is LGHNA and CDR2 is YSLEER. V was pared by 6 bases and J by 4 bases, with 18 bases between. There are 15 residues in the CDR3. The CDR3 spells CASRPGVAVGYGYTF. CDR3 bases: TGCGCCAGCAGGCCCGGGGTGGCGGTGGGCTATGGCTACACCTTC.

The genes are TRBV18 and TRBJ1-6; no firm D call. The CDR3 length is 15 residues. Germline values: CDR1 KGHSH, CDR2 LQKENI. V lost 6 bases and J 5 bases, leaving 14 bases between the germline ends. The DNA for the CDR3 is TGTGCCAGCTCTCCCCGGGAACCAAATAATTCACCCCTCCACTTT. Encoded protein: CASSPREPNNSPLHF.

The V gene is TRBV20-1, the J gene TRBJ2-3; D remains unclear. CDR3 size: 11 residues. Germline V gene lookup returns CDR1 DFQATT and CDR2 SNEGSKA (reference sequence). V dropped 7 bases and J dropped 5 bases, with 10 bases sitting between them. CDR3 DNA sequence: TGCAGTGGTTATGGTGGAGATACGCAGTATTTT. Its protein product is CSGYGGDTQYF.

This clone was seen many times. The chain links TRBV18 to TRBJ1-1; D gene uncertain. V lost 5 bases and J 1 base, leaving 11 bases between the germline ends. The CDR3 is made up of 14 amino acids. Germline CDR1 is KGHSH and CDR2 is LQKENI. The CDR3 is CASSYQTENTEAFF. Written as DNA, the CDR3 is TGTGCCAGCTCATACCAAACAGAGAACACTGAAGCTTTCTTT.

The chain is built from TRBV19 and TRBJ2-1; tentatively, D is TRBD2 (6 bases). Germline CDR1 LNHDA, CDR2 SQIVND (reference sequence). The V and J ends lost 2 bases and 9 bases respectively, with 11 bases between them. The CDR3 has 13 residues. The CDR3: CASSIRAGTEQFF. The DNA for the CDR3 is TGTGCCAGTAGTATAAGGGCGGGAACTGAGCAGTTCTTC.

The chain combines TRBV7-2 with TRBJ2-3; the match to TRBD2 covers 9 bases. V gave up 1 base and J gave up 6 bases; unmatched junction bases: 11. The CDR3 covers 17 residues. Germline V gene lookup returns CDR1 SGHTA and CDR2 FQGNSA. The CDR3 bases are TGTGCCAGCAGCTTAGGGGAGGGTCTAGCGGGGTTGGATACGCAGTATTTT. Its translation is CASSLGEGLAGLDTQYF.

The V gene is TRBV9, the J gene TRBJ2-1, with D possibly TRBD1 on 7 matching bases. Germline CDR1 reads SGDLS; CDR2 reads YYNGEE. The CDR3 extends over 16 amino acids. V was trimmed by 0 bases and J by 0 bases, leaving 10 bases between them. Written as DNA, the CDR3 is TGTGCCAGCAGCGTAGTGGAGGGGGCCTCCTACAATGAGCAGTTCTTC. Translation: CASSVVEGASYNEQFF. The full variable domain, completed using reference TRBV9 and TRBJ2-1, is DSGVTQTPKHLITATGQRVTLRCSPRSGDLSVYWYQQSLDQGLQFLIQYYNGEERAKGNILERFSAQQFPDLHSELNLSSLELGDSALYFCASSVVEGASYNEQFFGPGTRLTVL.

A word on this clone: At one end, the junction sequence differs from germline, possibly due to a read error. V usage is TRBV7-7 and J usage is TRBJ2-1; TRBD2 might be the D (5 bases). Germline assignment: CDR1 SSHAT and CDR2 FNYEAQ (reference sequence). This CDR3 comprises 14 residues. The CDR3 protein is CASSPGLGYNEQFF. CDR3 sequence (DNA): TGTGCTAGCAGCCCAGGACTGGGCTACAATGAGCAGTTCTTC.

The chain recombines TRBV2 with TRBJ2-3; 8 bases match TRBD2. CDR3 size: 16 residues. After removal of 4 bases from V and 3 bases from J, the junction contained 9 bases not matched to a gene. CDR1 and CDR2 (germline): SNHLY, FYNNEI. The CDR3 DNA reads TGTGCCAGCAGTGTCTTGGCTAGCGGGTTAACAGATACGCAGTATTTT. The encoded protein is CASSVLASGLTDTQYF.

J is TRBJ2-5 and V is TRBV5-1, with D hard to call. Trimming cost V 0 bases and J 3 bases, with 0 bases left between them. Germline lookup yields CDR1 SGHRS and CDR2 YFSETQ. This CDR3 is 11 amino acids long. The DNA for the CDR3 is TGCGCCAGCAGCTTGGAAGAGACCCAGTACTTC. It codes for CASSLEETQYF.

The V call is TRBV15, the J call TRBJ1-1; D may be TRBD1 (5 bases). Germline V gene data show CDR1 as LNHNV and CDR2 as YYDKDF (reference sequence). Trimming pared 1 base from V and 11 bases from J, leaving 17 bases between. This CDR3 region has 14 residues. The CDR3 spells CATSRGGISSPAFF. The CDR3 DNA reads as TGTGCCACCAGCAGAGGGGGCATCTCTTCCCCGGCTTTCTTT.

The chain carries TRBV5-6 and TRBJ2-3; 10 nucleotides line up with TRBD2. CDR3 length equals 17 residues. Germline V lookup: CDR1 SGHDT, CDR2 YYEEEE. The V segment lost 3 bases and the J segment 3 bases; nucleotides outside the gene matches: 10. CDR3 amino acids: CASSWGPSTSGTDTQYF. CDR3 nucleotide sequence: TGTGCCAGCAGCTGGGGGCCCTCGACTAGCGGGACAGATACGCAGTATTTT.

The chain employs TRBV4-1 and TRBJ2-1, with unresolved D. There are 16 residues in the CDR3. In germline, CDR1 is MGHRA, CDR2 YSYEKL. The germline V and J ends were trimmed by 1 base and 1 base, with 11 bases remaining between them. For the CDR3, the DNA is TGCGCCAGCAGCCAAGGTCCGTCTAGGTCCTACAATGAGCAGTTCTTC. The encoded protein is CASSQGPSRSYNEQFF.

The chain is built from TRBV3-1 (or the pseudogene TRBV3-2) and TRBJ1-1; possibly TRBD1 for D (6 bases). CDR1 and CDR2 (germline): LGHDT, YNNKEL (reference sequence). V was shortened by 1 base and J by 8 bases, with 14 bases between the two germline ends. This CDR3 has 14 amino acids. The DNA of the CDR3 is TGTGCCAGCAGCCAAGCCGGTACCGACAGGGAAGCTTTCTTT. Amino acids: CASSQAGTDREAFF.